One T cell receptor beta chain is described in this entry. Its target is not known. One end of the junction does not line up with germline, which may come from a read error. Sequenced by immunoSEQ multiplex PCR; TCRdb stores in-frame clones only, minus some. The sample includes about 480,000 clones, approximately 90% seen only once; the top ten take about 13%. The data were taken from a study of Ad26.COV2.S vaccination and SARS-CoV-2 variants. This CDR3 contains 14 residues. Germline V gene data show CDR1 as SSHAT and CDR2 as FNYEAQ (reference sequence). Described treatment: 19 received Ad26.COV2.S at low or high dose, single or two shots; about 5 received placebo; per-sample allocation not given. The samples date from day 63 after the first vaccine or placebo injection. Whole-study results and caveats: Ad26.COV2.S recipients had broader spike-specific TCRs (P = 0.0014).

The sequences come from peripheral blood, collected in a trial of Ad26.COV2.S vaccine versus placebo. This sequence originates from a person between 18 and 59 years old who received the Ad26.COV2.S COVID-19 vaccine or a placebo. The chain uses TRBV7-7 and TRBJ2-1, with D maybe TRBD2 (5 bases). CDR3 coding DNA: TGTGCTAGCAGCTTGACGGGAAGCCGCAATGAGCAGTTCTTC. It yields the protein CASSLTGSRNEQFF.